This is a list of T cell receptor beta chains from one sample in a study of T cell responses to AZD1222 COVID-19 vaccine. TCRdb keeps only in-frame clones here, not all; method: immunoSEQ multiplex PCR. The profile shows tens of thousands of clones, under 95% of them singletons. The sequences come from peripheral blood, collected on day 0 of AZD1222 vaccination. The receptors shown here come from an adult in good health. CDR3s leave out the opening cysteine and the closing phenylalanine or tryptophan. The order of the fields is V gene, J gene, CDR3 protein.

>TRBV19|TRBJ2-5
ASSTNTGGSQTQY
>TRBV4-1|TRBJ1-5
ASSQDWGQGRSNQPQH
>TRBV27|TRBJ2-7
ASSLSPGGNEQY
>TRBV9|TRBJ1-4
ASSRMPTNEKLF
>TRBV30|TRBJ1-4
AWSVSGEKLF
>TRBV19|TRBJ2-1
ASLAGGLSSYNEQF
>TRBV14|TRBJ1-2
ASSQGGTGYGYT
>TRBV4-3|TRBJ2-3
ASSQDWGSSTDTQY
>TRBV7-9|TRBJ2-1
ASSPLGGGRNEQF
>TRBV6-2/TRBV6-3|TRBJ1-4
ASSSSVFGGKLF
>TRBV21-1|TRBJ2-4
ASSAEGTGSKNIQY
>TRBV5-1|TRBJ2-1
ASSLVQASYNEQF
>TRBV2|TRBJ2-7
ASSERGLPYEQY
>TRBV27|TRBJ2-7
ASSLWGTSLAEQY
>TRBV19|TRBJ2-7
ASSKATQGAYEQY
>TRBV5-5|TRBJ2-5
ASSLRSPETQY
>TRBV9|TRBJ2-2
ASSVTGLNTGELF
>TRBV27|TRBJ1-6
ASSFLDREGSPLH
>TRBV5-5|TRBJ1-1
ASSYSDRRNTEAF
>TRBV9|TRBJ2-1
ASSVTGLAVDEQF
>TRBV28|TRBJ2-7
ASSSPGIADSYEQY
>TRBV21-1|TRBJ1-5
ASSVPGTAGQPQH
>TRBV7-2|TRBJ2-1
ASSLRLSYNEQF
>TRBV27|TRBJ1-4
ASSSGGPGEKLF
>TRBV28|TRBJ2-4
ASSRGDSKNIQY
>TRBV24-1|TRBJ2-5
ATSDPGTYGETQY
>TRBV2|TRBJ2-5
ASPSRTSLLGLQETQY
>TRBV12-5|TRBJ2-7
ASAPGLSSEPSSYEQY
>TRBV28|TRBJ2-7
ASSPALAGQYEQY
>TRBV11-3|TRBJ2-2
ASSGTGTSGRNTGELF
>TRBV30|TRBJ2-2
AWSVAGSTGELF
>TRBV18|TRBJ2-5
ASSPPGREGETQY
>TRBV7-3|TRBJ2-5
ASSYGQQETQY
>TRBV18|TRBJ1-1
ASSHEDRGFPEAF
>TRBV2|TRBJ1-2
ASTPPGRGFYGYT
>TRBV27|TRBJ1-2
ASSLGQGARGYT
>TRBV11-2|TRBJ1-5
ASSLDRNQPTY
>TRBV19|TRBJ2-5
ASSILGNQETQY
>TRBV28|TRBJ1-5
ASSTLNQPQH
>TRBV7-2|TRBJ1-1
ASSLGGVATEAF